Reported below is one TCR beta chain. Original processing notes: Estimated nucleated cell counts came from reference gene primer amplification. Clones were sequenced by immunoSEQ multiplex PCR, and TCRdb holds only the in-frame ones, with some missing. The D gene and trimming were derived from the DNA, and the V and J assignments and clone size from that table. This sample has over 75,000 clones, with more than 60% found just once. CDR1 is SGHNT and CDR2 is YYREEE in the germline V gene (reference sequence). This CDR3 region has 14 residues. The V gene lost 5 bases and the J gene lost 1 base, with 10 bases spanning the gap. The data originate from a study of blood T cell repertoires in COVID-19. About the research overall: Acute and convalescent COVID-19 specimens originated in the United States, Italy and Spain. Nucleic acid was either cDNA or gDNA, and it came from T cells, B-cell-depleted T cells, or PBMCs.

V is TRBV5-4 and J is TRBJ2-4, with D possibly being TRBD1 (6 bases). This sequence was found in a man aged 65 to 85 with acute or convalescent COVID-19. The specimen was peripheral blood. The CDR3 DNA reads TGTGCCAGCAGTAACAGGGATGCCAAAAACATTCAGTACTTC. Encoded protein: CASSNRDAKNIQYF.